This is a list of T cell receptor beta chains from one sample in a study of T cell responses to AZD1222 COVID-19 vaccine. TCRdb's table, derived via immunoSEQ multiplex PCR, lists solely in-frame clones and lacks some. Of 80,000 or so clones listed, just under 90% are singletons. Sequences were derived from peripheral blood, sampled on day 0 of AZD1222 vaccination. These receptors originate from an adult in good health. CDR3s include the opening cysteine and the closing phenylalanine or tryptophan. D genes are given only for firm matches. The listing skips clone size in some rows; elsewhere it reads once, few, many or a size class.

NA	TRBV6-5	few	TRBJ2-1	TGTGCCAGCAGCGGGGACTCCTACAATGAGCAGTTCTTC	CASSGDSYNEQFF
TRBD1	TRBV7-2	NA	TRBJ2-2	TGTGCCAGCAGCCCGAGGACAGGGCGGTCCGGGGAGCTGTTTTTT	CASSPRTGRSGELFF
NA	TRBV5-5	NA	TRBJ1-5	TGTGCCAGCAGCTTGCAGGCCTATAGCAATCAGCCCCAGCATTTT	CASSLQAYSNQPQHF
TRBD2	TRBV30	few	TRBJ2-3	TGTGCCTGGAGTGTACTAGCGGGGGGGCCGGGGGATACGCAGTATTTT	CAWSVLAGGPGDTQYF
NA	TRBV30	NA	TRBJ1-1	TGTGCCTGGAGTGTAGGGGGGGGCACTGAAGCTTTCTTT	CAWSVGGGTEAFF
NA	TRBV7-9	NA	TRBJ1-2	TGTGCCAGCTTTGAAATTTATGGCTACACCTTC	CASFEIYGYTF
TRBD1	TRBV30	NA	TRBJ2-1	TGTGCCTGGATCAAACAGGGGGCCGGTGAGCAGTTCTTC	CAWIKQGAGEQFF
TRBD1	TRBV18	NA	TRBJ1-2	TGTGCCAGCTCACCGGACAGGCCTGGGTATGGCTACACCTTC	CASSPDRPGYGYTF
TRBD1	TRBV25-1	NA	TRBJ1-2	TGTGCCAGCAGCGAATTTGCGACAGGGGCCTATGGCTACACCTTC	CASSEFATGAYGYTF
NA	TRBV6-5	NA	TRBJ1-4	TGTGCCAGCAGTTACGAGGGGGAGCGTGAAAAACTGTTTTTT	CASSYEGEREKLFF
NA	TRBV11-2	NA	TRBJ1-2	TGTGCCAGCAGCCCGCTTAGGGGGACACATAATGGCTACACCTTC	CASSPLRGTHNGYTF
NA	TRBV6-4	NA	TRBJ2-7	TGTGCCAGCAGTGTAAGGGGCCACGAGCAGTACTTC	CASSVRGHEQYF
NA	TRBV5-1	NA	TRBJ1-1	TGCGCCAGCAGCTTGGGCGCGAACACTGAAGCTTTCTTT	CASSLGANTEAFF
NA	TRBV4-1	NA	TRBJ1-1	TGCGCCAGCAGCCAAGATAGTATGGGGAACACTGAAGCTTTCTTT	CASSQDSMGNTEAFF
TRBD1	TRBV3-1/TRBV3-2	once	TRBJ1-2	TGTGCCAGCAGCCCAGGGGGCTACTATGGCTACACCTTC	CASSPGGYYGYTF
NA	TRBV29-1	few	TRBJ2-1	TGCAGCGTCCGGGACAGTGGGGGGTACAATGAGCAGTTCTTC	CSVRDSGGYNEQFF
NA	TRBV5-8	NA	TRBJ1-5	TGTGCCAGCAGCTTGACCAATCAGCCCCAGCATTTT	CASSLTNQPQHF
NA	TRBV7-6	NA	TRBJ2-7	TGTGCCAGCAGCTCCAGTCTCGGGCCGACCTACGAGCAGTACTTC	CASSSSLGPTYEQYF
NA	TRBV27	NA	TRBJ1-1	TGTGCCAGCAGTTTAAGGGGCACTGAAGCTTTCTTT	CASSLRGTEAFF
NA	TRBV6-5	NA	TRBJ2-5	TGTGCCATCCGGTCTGGTGTCGGGGTCCAAGAGACCCAGTACTTC	CAIRSGVGVQETQYF
TRBD1	TRBV5-8	NA	TRBJ1-2	TGTGCCAGCAGGCGGGGAGGGGGCGACTATGGCTACACCTTC	CASRRGGGDYGYTF
TRBD1	TRBV19	NA	TRBJ1-3	TGTGCCAGTACTTGGACAGGAGACGGAAACACCATATATTTT	CASTWTGDGNTIYF
NA	TRBV21-1	NA	TRBJ1-6	TGTGCCACCCCAGACAGGTACAATTCACCCCTCCACTTT	CATPDRYNSPLHF
NA	TRBV5-1	NA	TRBJ2-7	TGCGCCAGCAGAAAATTATACAGGGAGTACGAGCAGTACTTC	CASRKLYREYEQYF
NA	TRBV27	NA	TRBJ1-5	TGTGCCAGCAGTTTAACTCCCCGAAATCAGCCCCAGCATTTT	CASSLTPRNQPQHF
NA	TRBV30	NA	TRBJ1-5	TGTGCCTGGAGTGTACCTGGCAGGGTTGATCAGCCCCAGCATTTT	CAWSVPGRVDQPQHF
NA	TRBV9	NA	TRBJ1-2	TGTGCCAGCAGCGGGACCTACCCATCCTATGGCTACACCTTC	CASSGTYPSYGYTF
TRBD1	TRBV19	NA	TRBJ1-2	TGTGCCAGTTCTACTCAGGGACAGGGTCGCTATGGCTACACCTTC	CASSTQGQGRYGYTF
NA	TRBV18	NA	TRBJ2-2	TGTGCCAGCTCTCTCTCCTCCTCGAACACCGGGGAGCTGTTTTTT	CASSLSSSNTGELFF
TRBD1	TRBV18	NA	TRBJ1-5	TGTGCCAGCCCGGACAGGTGTCATAGCAATCAGCCCCAGCATTTT	CASPDRCHSNQPQHF
NA	TRBV25-1	NA	TRBJ1-1	TGTGCCAGCAGTGAATCCGACAGAAGCATGAACACTGAAGCTTTCTTT	CASSESDRSMNTEAFF
NA	TRBV18	NA	TRBJ1-2	TGTGCCAGCTCACCACCCGCGGGGCCCTATGGCTACACCTTC	CASSPPAGPYGYTF
NA	TRBV5-8	NA	TRBJ1-4	TGTGCCAGCAGCTTCACTGTCGACTTACGGGAAAAACTGTTTTTT	CASSFTVDLREKLFF
TRBD1	TRBV30	NA	TRBJ1-5	TGTGCCTGGAGTACGACAGGGGTGGCTCAGCCCCAGCATTTT	CAWSTTGVAQPQHF
NA	TRBV5-4	NA	TRBJ1-2	TGTGCCAGCAGCTCCCCAGGGTTTGGCTACACCTTC	CASSSPGFGYTF
NA	TRBV18	NA	TRBJ2-3	TGTGCCAGCTCACCAGCTCTTAGGACAGATACGCAGTATTTT	CASSPALRTDTQYF
NA	TRBV30	NA	TRBJ2-1	TGTGCCTGGATGCCGACTTCATACAATGAGCAGTTCTTC	CAWMPTSYNEQFF